This T cell receptor (beta chain) was retrieved from a study of blood T cells in healthy people across ages. Whole-study results and caveats: TCR beta diversity tracked closely with naive T cell percentage.

The total RNA that was extracted per sample amounted to at least 5.5 micrograms. This clonotype was recorded a few times. What it recognizes is unknown. Trimming took off 1 base at V and 3 bases at J, with 12 bases between the two ends. This CDR3 spans 16 amino acids. The germline CDR1 and CDR2 sequences are SEHNR and FQNEAQ (reference sequence). A second roughly 6 to 11 cycle PCR used barcoded and J-beta primers. TCRdb called the 5' RACE reads again in MiXCR, with one record for every CDR3 protein. The sample yields over 1,500,000 distinct CDR3 sequences, less than 50% seen once. V and J are TRBV7-9 and TRBJ2-2; D gene ambiguous. The sequence came from a woman aged 40 to 55 in good health. Source material: blood. The CDR3 loop is CASSLVAGADTGELFF. The CDR3, as DNA: TGTGCCAGCAGCTTAGTTGCAGGCGCCGACACCGGGGAGCTGTTTTTT.